This T cell receptor beta chain derives from a study of OX40 agonist ivuxolimab in advanced cancers. Study in general: Patients undergoing dose escalation presented with hepatocellular carcinoma, melanoma, renal cell or head and neck cancer. The eligibility criteria allowed prior anti-PD-1, anti-PD-L1 or anti-CTLA-4 therapy, and 30% to 40% had some. Three patients showed partial responses: one hepatocellular carcinoma and two cutaneous melanoma cases. Study-wide findings and caveats: Expanded clones belonging to CD8+ T cells outnumbered, on average, those of CD4+.

For this clone: Its antigen is still unknown.

Here immunoSEQ multiplex PCR was the method, and the copy in TCRdb shows in-frame clones only, minus some. The table lists tens of thousands of clones, 82% of them singletons. The sequencing here drew on CD4+ or CD8+ T cells sorted from blood, taken in a trial of the OX40 agonist ivuxolimab. The receptor was isolated from an adult with an advanced solid tumor such as melanoma, head and neck, liver or kidney cancer.

CDR3 DNA: TGTGCCAGCAGCGAGACACAGGGTAGGACTGAAGCTTTCTTT. The encoded protein is CASSETQGRTEAFF. The gene calls are TRBV2 and TRBJ1-1, with a possible D match to TRBD1 (6 bases). Per the germline V gene, CDR1 is SNHLY and CDR2 is FYNNEI. The CDR3 is made up of 14 amino acids. The ends were cut back, 6 bases at V and 5 bases at J, with 16 bases in the middle.